This T cell receptor beta chain emerged from a study of blood T cell repertoires in COVID-19. Clones were read by immunoSEQ multiplex PCR, and TCRdb kept only the in-frame ones, dropping some. This table has 150,000 to 200,000 clones, 75% to 85% appearing once. The CDR3 sequence is 13 residues long. CDR1 and CDR2 from the germline V gene are SGHRS and YFSETQ. A word on this clone: Relative to the germline gene, one junction end is altered; a read error may explain this.

This TCR derives from a woman over 75 with COVID-19, enrolled during active disease. The rearrangement links TRBV5-1 to TRBJ1-2, with TRBD1 identical over 10 bases. The sequencing sample was made of peripheral blood. The CDR3: CASSLVPRDRGYF. CDR3 nucleotides: TGCGCCAGCAGCTTGGTCCCCCGGGACAGGGGATACTTC.